This T cell receptor (beta chain) was captured by sequencing in a study of T-cell reconstitution after alpha-beta-depleted transplantation in children. TCRbeta library preparation incorporated unique molecular identifiers. TCRdb used MiXCR to reprocess the PCR reads, holding one entry per CDR3 protein. The sample includes approximately 520,000 distinct CDR3 sequences, around a third of them seen just once. CDR3 length equals 12 residues. V lost 0 bases and J lost 4, with 5 bases in between. Germline V gene lookup returns CDR1 GTSNPN and CDR2 SVGIG (reference sequence). This clonotype was counted between two and nine times.

The TCR originated in a human donor who donated a stem cell graft to a child with aplastic anemia. Sequencing used PBMCs from the stem cell graft donor, obtained from the stem cell graft. The chain employs TRBV30 and TRBJ2-3, with D hard to call. Written as DNA, the CDR3 is TGTGCCTGGAGTGTCACAGCAGATACGCAGTATTTT. Translating gives CAWSVTADTQYF.